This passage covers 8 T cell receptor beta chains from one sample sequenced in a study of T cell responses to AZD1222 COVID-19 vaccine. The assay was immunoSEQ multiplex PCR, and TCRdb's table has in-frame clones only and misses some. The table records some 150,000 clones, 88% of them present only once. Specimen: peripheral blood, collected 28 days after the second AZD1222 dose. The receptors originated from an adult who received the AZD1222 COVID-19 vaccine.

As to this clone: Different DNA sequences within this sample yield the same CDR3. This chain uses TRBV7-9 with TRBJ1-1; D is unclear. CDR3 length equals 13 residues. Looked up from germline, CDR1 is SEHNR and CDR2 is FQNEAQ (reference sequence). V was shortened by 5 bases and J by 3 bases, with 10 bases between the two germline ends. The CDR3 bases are TGTGCCAGCAGCCCGGGCGGGTACACTGAAGCTTTCTTT. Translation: CASSPGGYTEAFF.

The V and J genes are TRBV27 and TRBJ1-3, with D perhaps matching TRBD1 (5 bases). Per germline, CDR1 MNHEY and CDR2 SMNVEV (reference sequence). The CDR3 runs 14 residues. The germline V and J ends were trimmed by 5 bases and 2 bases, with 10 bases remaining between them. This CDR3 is CASSPTVPGNTIYF. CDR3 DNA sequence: TGTGCCAGCAGTCCGACAGTGCCTGGAAACACCATATATTTT.

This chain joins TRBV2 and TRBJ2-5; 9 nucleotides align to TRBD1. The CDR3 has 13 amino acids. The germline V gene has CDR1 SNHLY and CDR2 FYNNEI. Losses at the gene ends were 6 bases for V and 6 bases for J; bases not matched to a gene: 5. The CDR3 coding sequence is TGTGCCAGCAGCACAGGGGGCGGACAGACCCAGTACTTC. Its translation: CASSTGGGQTQYF. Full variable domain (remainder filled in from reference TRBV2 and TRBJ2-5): EPEVTQTPSHQVTQMGQEVILRCVPISNHLYFYWYRQILGQKVEFLVSFYNNEISEKSEIFDDQFSVERPDGSNFTLKIRSTKLEDSAMYFCASSTGGGQTQYFGPGTRLLVL.

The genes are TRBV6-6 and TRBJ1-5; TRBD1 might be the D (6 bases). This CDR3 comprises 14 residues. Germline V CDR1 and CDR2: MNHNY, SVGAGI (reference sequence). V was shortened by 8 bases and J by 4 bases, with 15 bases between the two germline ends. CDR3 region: CASLSLQGNQPQHF. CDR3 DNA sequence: TGTGCCAGCCTAAGTTTGCAGGGGAATCAGCCCCAGCATTTT.

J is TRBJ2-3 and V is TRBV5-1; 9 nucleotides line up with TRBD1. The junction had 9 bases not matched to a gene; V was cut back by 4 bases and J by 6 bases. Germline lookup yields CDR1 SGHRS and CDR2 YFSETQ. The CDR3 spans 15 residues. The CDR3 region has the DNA TGCGCCAGCAGCCAGGACAGGGGCGACCGTGATACGCAGTATTTT. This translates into CASSQDRGDRDTQYF.

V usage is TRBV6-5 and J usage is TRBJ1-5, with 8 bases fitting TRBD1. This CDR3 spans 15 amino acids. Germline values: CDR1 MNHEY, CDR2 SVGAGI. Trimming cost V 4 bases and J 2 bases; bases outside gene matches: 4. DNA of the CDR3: TGTGCCAGCAGTTTACAGGGGGGTCGCAATCAGCCCCAGCATTTT. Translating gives CASSLQGGRNQPQHF.

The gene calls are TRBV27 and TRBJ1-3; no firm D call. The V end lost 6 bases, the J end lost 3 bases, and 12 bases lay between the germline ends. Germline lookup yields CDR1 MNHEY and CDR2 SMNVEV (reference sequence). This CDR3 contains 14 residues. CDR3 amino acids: CASSRTELGNTIYF. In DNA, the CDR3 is TGTGCCAGCAGCCGGACTGAGCTTGGAAACACCATATATTTT.

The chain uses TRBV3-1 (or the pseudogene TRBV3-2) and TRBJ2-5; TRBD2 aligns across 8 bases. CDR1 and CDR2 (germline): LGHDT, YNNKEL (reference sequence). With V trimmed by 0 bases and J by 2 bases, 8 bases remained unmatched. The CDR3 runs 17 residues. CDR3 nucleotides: TGTGCCAGCAGCCAAGATTGGGATAGCGGGGCTCAAGAGACCCAGTACTTC. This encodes CASSQDWDSGAQETQYF.